This entry is about one TCR beta chain. What it binds is not known. Healthy people donating bone marrow made up the donors. These data originate in a study of cytomegalovirus exposure and HLA in healthy donors. Study-wide findings and caveats: HLA alleles showed associations with 16,951 TCR beta sequences in a later analysis, at a 0.05 false discovery rate. TCR beta chain V- and J-gene trimming was linked, in a later analysis, to a missense variant in DCLRE1C.

The PCR made use of 60 Vbeta and 13 Jbeta primers. Using immunoSEQ multiplex PCR, the repertoire was profiled, and TCRdb retains in-frame clones only, with some absent. Of about 130,000 clones listed, under 20% were seen once; the top ten hold roughly 2.7%. The clonotype originates from a female donor in good health and CMV-seropositive. Sequenced input: PBMCs.

CDR3 residues: CASTPMNRGLGGELFF. CDR3 coding DNA: TGCGCCAGCACCCCAATGAACAGGGGGCTGGGCGGGGAGCTGTTTTTT. The chain is built from TRBV5-1 and TRBJ2-2, with 9 bases identical to TRBD1. This CDR3 has 16 amino acids. CDR1 and CDR2 (germline): SGHRS, YFSETQ. After removal of 6 bases from V and 7 bases from J, the junction contained 13 bases not matched to a gene.